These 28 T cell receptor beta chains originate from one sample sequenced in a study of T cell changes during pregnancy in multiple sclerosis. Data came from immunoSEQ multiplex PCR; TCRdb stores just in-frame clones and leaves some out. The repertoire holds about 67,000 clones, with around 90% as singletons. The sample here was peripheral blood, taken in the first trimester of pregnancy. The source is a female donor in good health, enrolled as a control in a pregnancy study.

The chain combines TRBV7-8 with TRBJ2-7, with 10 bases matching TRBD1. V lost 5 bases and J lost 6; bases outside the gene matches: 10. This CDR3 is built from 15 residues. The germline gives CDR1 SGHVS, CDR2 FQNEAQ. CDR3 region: CASSPKTGGKGEQYF. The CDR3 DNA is TGTGCCAGCAGCCCGAAGACAGGGGGCAAGGGCGAGCAGTACTTC.

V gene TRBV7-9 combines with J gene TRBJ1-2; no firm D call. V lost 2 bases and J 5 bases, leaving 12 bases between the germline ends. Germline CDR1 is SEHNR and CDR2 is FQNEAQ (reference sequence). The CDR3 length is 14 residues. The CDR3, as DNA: TGTGCCAGCAGCTTACTAGACGTTAGATATGGCTACACCTTC. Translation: CASSLLDVRYGYTF.

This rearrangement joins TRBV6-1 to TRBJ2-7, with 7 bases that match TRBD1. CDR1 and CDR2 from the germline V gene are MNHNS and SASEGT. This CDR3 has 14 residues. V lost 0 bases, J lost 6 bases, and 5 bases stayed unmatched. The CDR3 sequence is CASSEARGLFEQYF. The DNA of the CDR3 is TGTGCCAGCAGTGAAGCGAGGGGGCTGTTCGAGCAGTACTTC.

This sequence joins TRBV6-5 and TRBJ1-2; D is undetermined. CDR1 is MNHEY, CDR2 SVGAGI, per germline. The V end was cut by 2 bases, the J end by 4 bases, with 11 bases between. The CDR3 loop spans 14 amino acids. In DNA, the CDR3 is TGTGCCAGCAGTTACATGTCAGAGGTCTATGGCTACACCTTC. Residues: CASSYMSEVYGYTF.

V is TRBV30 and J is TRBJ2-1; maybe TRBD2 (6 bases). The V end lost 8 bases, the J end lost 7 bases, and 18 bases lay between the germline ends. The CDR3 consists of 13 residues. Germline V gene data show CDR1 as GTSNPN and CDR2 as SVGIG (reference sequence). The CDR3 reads CAGVSGAVNEQFF. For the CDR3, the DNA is TGTGCCGGCGTTAGCGGCGCCGTTAATGAGCAGTTCTTC.

CDR3 coding DNA: TGTGCCAGCAGCACGGGACAGGCCTATAATTCACCCCTCCACTTT. Protein product: CASSTGQAYNSPLHF. The chain uses TRBV7-8 and TRBJ1-6, with 8 bases that match TRBD1. CDR3 length: 15 amino acids. CDR1 is SGHVS, CDR2 FQNEAQ, per germline. V was pared by 5 bases and J by 2 bases, with 2 bases of the junction left unmatched.

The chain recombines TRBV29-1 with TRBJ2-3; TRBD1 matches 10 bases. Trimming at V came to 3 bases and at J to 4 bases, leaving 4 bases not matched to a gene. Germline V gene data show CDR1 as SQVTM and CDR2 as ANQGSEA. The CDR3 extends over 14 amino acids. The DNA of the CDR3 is TGCAGCGTTGACTGGACAGGGGGTTCAGATACGCAGTATTTT. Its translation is CSVDWTGGSDTQYF.

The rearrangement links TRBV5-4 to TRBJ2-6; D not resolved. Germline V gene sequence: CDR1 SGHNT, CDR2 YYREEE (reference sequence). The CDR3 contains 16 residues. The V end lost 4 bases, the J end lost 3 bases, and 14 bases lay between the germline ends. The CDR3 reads CASSSNHQLGANVLTF. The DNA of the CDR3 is TGTGCCAGCAGCAGTAATCACCAACTTGGGGCCAACGTCCTGACTTTC.

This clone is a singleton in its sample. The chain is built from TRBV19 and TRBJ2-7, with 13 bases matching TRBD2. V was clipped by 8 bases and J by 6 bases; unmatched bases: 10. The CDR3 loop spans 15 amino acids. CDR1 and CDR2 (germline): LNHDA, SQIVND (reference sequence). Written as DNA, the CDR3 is TGTGCCAGTCGTAGACTAGCGGGAGGAACGGGCGAGCAGTACTTC. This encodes CASRRLAGGTGEQYF.

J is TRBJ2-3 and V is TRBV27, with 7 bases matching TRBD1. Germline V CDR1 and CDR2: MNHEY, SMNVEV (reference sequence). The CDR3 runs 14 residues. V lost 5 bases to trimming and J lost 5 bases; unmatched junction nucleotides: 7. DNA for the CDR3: TGTGCCAGCAGTGCGACAGGGTGGAGAGATACGCAGTATTTT. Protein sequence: CASSATGWRDTQYF.

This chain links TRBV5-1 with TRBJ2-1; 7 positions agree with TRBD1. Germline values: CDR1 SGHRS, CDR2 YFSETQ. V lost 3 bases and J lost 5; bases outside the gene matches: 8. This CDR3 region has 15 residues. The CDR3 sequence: CASSSGTVTNNEQFF. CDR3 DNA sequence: TGCGCCAGCAGCTCCGGGACAGTAACCAACAATGAGCAGTTCTTC.

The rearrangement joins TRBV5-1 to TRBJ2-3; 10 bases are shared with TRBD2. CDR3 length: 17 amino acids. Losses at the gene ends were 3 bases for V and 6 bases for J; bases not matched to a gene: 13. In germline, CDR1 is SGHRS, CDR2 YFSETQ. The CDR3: CASSWAGSSGSGDTQYF. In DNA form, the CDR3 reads TGCGCCAGCAGCTGGGCCGGTTCTAGCGGGAGCGGGGATACGCAGTATTTT.

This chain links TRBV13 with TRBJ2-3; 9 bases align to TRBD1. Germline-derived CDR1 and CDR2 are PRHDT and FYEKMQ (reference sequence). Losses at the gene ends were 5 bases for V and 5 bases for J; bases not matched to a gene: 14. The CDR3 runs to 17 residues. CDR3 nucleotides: TGTGCCAGCAGCGACCGGGACAGGGTCTTCAGTAGAGATACGCAGTATTTT. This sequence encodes CASSDRDRVFSRDTQYF.

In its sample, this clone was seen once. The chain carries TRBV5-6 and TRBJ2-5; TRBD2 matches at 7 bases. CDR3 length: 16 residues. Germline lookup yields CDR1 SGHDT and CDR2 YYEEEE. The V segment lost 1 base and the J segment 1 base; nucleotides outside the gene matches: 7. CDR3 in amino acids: CASSLKVGGSQETQYF. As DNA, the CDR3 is TGTGCCAGCAGCTTGAAGGTGGGGGGGAGCCAAGAGACCCAGTACTTC.

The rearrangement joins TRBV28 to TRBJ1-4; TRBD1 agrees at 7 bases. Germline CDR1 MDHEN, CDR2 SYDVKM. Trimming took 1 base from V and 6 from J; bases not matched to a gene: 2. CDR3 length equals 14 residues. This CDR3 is CASSLSGTDEKLFF. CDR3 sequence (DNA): TGTGCCAGCAGTTTATCCGGGACAGATGAAAAACTGTTTTTT.

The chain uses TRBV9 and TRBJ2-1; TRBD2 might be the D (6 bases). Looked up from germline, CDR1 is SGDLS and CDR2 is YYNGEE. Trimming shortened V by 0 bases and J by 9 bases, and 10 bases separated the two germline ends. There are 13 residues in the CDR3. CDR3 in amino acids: CASSVGPAGEQFF. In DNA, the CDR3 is TGTGCCAGCAGCGTAGGTCCAGCGGGTGAGCAGTTCTTC.

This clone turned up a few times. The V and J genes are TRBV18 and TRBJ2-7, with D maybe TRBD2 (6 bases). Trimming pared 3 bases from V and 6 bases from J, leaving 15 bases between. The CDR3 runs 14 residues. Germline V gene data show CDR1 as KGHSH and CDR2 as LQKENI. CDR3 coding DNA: TGTGCCAGCTCACCCTCCTCGGGAGTAAGCGAGCAGTACTTC. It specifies CASSPSSGVSEQYF.

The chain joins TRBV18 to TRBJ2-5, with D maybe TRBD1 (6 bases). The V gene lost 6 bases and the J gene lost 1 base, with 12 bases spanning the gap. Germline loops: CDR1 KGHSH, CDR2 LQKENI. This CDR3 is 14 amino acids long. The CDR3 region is CASSPTGIQETQYF. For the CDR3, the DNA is TGTGCCAGCTCTCCTACAGGGATCCAAGAGACCCAGTACTTC.

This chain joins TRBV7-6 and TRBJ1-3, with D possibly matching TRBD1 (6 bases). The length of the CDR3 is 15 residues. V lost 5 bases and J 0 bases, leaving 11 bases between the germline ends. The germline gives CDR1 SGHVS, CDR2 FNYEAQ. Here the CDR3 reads CASSPQGPSGNTIYF. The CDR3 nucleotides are TGTGCCAGCAGCCCACAGGGTCCCTCTGGAAACACCATATATTTT.

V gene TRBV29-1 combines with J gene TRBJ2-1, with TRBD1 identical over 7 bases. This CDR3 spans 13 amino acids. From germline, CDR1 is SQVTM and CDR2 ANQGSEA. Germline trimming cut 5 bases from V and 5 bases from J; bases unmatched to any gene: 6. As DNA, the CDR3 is TGCAGCGTTAACCCACAGGGGAACAATGAGCAGTTCTTC. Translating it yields CSVNPQGNNEQFF.

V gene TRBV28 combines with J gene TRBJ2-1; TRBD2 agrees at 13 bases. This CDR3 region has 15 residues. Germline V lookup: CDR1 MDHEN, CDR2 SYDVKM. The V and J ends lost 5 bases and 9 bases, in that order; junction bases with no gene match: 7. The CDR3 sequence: CASSPGTSGTGEQFF. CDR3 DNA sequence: TGTGCCAGCAGTCCCGGGACTAGCGGGACGGGTGAGCAGTTCTTC.

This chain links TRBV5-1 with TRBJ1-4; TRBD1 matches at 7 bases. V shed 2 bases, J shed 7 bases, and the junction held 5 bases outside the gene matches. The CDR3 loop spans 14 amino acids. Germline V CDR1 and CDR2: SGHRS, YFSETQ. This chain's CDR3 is CASSFQGVGEKLFF. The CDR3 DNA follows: TGCGCCAGCAGCTTCCAGGGGGTTGGTGAAAAACTGTTTTTT.

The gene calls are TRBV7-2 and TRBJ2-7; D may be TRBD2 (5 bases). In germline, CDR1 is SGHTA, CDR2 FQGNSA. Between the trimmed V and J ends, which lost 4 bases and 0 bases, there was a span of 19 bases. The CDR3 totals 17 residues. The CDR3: CASSSNPSWQSSYEQYF. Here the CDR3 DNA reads TGTGCCAGCAGCTCGAACCCTAGCTGGCAGAGCTCCTACGAGCAGTACTTC.

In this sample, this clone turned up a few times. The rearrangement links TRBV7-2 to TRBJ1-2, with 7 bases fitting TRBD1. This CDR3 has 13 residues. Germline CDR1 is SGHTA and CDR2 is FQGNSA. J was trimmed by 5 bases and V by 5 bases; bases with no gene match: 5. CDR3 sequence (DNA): TGTGCCAGCAGCCCGACGACAGGGTATGGCTACACCTTC. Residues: CASSPTTGYGYTF.

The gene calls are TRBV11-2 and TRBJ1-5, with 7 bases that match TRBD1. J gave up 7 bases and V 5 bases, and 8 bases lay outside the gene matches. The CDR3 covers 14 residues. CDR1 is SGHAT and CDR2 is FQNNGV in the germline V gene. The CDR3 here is CASSVNNRGQPQHF. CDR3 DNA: TGTGCCAGCAGCGTCAATAACAGGGGCCAGCCCCAGCATTTT.

The CDR3 nucleotides are TGTGCCAGCAGCTTGGGCTTTGGGACATCCGTAGAGACCCAGTACTTC. Translated, it gives CASSLGFGTSVETQYF. The chain joins TRBV5-5 to TRBJ2-5, with D possibly matching TRBD1 (6 bases). Trimming took off 0 bases at V and 4 bases at J, with 16 bases between the two ends. This CDR3 is built from 16 residues. CDR1 is SGHKS and CDR2 is YYEKEE in the germline V gene (reference sequence). The variable domain in full, completed from reference TRBV5-5 and TRBJ2-5, reads DAGVTQSPTHLIKTRGQQVTLRCSPISGHKSVSWYQQVLGQGPQFIFQYYEKEERGRGNFPDRFSARQFPNYSSELNVNALLLGDSALYLCASSLGFGTSVETQYFGPGTRLLVL.

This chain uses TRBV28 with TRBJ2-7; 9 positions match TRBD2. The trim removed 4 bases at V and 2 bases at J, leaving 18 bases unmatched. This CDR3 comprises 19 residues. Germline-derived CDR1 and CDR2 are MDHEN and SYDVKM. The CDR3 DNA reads TGTGCCAGCAGTTCTATGGGTCCCGGCGGGGGGGGGCATACCTACGAGCAGTACTTC. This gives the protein CASSSMGPGGGGHTYEQYF.

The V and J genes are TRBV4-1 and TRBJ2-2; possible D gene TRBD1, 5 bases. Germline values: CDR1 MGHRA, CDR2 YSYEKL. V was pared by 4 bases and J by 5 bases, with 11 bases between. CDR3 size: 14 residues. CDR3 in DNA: TGCGCCAGCAGCCTAGGGGTTCCTACCGGGGAGCTGTTTTTT. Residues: CASSLGVPTGELFF.